The following is a TCR beta chain sequence with its context. The antigen is not known. The CDR3 is 16 amino acids. The junction had 3 bases not matched to a gene; V was cut back by 1 base and J by 7 bases. The germline gives CDR1 SGHTA, CDR2 FQGNSA. 13 Jbeta primers and 60 Vbeta primers were used for the PCR. The authors' processing: Some 11 million of the 80 million or so unique TCR beta chains counted in a later analysis were shared. Clones were read by immunoSEQ multiplex PCR, and TCRdb kept only the in-frame ones, dropping some. V, J and clone size are those of that table, while D and trimming were read from the DNA. The profile shows 150,000 to 200,000 clones, about 87% of them singletons. This entry is derived from a study of cytomegalovirus exposure and HLA in healthy donors. Findings of the study overall: Among TCR beta chains, those listed as cytomegalovirus-associated numbered fewer than 200. Information on immune exposure was restricted to one variable (CMV serostatus).

The rearrangement joins TRBV7-2 to TRBJ1-6; TRBD1 matches at 11 bases. Sequenced sample: PBMCs. This clonotype originated in a woman aged 18 to 35 in good health and CMV-seronegative. The CDR3 reads CASSLVRTGGNSPLHF. CDR3 DNA: TGTGCCAGCAGCTTAGTGAGGACAGGGGGCAATTCACCCCTCCACTTT.